What follows is one T cell receptor beta chain and its context. CD45RO-negative, CCR7-selected cells formed the naive CD8 fraction, which excluded terminally differentiated effector memory CD45RA+ cells. This entry comes from a study of shared clonotypes between healthy human individuals. The method was immunoSEQ multiplex PCR; TCRdb's version includes in-frame clones alone and lacks a portion of them. The table has some 2,000,000 clones, just under 95% seen once. The CDR3 has 15 residues. Trimming left V 3 bases short and J 4 bases short, with 12 bases between. Germline lookup yields CDR1 MNHEY and CDR2 SMNVEV (reference sequence).

Sequencing was performed on naive CD8+ T cells sorted from blood. The chain joins TRBV27 to TRBJ2-2; D not resolved. This TCR was sampled from a man younger than 35 in good health. CDR3 nucleotides: TGTGCCAGCAGTTTGGTTAGAGTAAGCACCGGGGAGCTGTTTTTT. Protein: CASSLVRVSTGELFF.